This is a list of T cell receptor beta chains from one sample in a study of cytomegalovirus exposure and HLA in healthy donors. Here immunoSEQ multiplex PCR was the method, and the copy in TCRdb shows in-frame clones only, minus some. The sample consists of a few hundred thousand clones, roughly 89% of them appearing once. Sequencing used PBMCs. The origin of the receptors is a woman between 18 and 29 years old in good health and CMV-seronegative. CDR3s include the opening cysteine and the closing phenylalanine or tryptophan. A D gene is named only where the DNA matches it firmly. A clone size is listed for some rows: how often the clone was seen (once, few, many), or a class if it is expanded.

>NA|11|TRBJ1-1|TRBV7-9|NA
TGTGCCAGCAGCCCGTTCACTGAAGCTTTCTTT
CASSPFTEAFF
>NA|15|TRBJ1-1|TRBV9|NA
TGTGCCAGCAGCGTAGGAGAGTTATCGGACACTGAAGCTTTCTTT
CASSVGELSDTEAFF
>TRBD2|15|TRBJ2-3|TRBV2|NA
TGTGCCAGCAGTGACGGTTTAGCGGGGGCAGATACGCAGTATTTT
CASSDGLAGADTQYF
>NA|13|TRBJ2-7|TRBV18|NA
TGTGCCAGCTCACCAAGGGAGTCCTACGAGCAGTACTTC
CASSPRESYEQYF
>NA|14|TRBJ2-3|TRBV18|NA
TGTGCCAGCTCACCCTTGGACTCCTCAGATACGCAGTATTTT
CASSPLDSSDTQYF
>TRBD2|16|TRBJ2-1|TRBV5-1|NA
TGCGCCAGCAGCTTACTAGCGGGGGCCCCCTACAATGAGCAGTTCTTC
CASSLLAGAPYNEQFF
>TRBD1|15|TRBJ1-2|TRBV27|NA
TGTGCCAGCAGTCCGAGGGACAGACTTAACTATGGCTACACCTTC
CASSPRDRLNYGYTF
>NA|13|TRBJ1-5|TRBV6-6|NA
TGTGCCAGCAGGACAGGCCTTGATCAGCCCCAGCATTTT
CASRTGLDQPQHF
>TRBD1|13|TRBJ1-2|TRBV5-1|NA
TGCGCCAGCAGCTCGCGACAGGGTAATGGCTACACCTTC
CASSSRQGNGYTF
>NA|14|TRBJ1-5|TRBV6-4|NA
TGTGCCAGCAGTCCCCAAATTAGCAATCAGCCCCAGCATTTT
CASSPQISNQPQHF
>TRBD2|18|TRBJ2-1|TRBV9|NA
TGTGCCAGCAGCGTAGGGGGACTAGCGGGGGTCACCTACAATGAGCAGTTCTTC
CASSVGGLAGVTYNEQFF
>TRBD1|15|TRBJ2-7|TRBV18|NA
TGTGCCAGCTCGCAAGCCGGGACAGGCATCTACGAGCAGTACTTC
CASSQAGTGIYEQYF
>NA|13|TRBJ2-7|TRBV10-1|NA
TGCGCCAGCGCGAGAGGGTGGACGGGGGAGCAGTACTTC
CASARGWTGEQYF
>NA|13|TRBJ2-1|TRBV2|NA
TGTGCCAGCGCCGTGGGGCCTAACAATGAGCAGTTCTTC
CASAVGPNNEQFF
>TRBD1|13|TRBJ1-1|TRBV18|NA
TGTGCCAGCCGGGACAGGGCCGACACTGAAGCTTTCTTT
CASRDRADTEAFF
>TRBD1|15|TRBJ2-2|TRBV9|NA
TGTGCCAGCAGCCCTCGGACAGGGAGCACCGGGGAGCTGTTTTTT
CASSPRTGSTGELFF
>NA|15|TRBJ1-5|TRBV5-1|once
TGCGCCAGCAGCTTTACTGCGGGGAGCAATCAGCCCCAGCATTTT
CASSFTAGSNQPQHF
>NA|13|TRBJ2-1|TRBV4-1|NA
TGCGCCAGCAGCCCCCAGTTCTACAATGAGCAGTTCTTC
CASSPQFYNEQFF
>TRBD2|18|TRBJ2-7|TRBV2|NA
TGTGCCAGCAGTGAAAATGGGTTGGGGACTAGCGGTTCCTACGAGCAGTACTTC
CASSENGLGTSGSYEQYF
>TRBD2|17|TRBJ2-3|TRBV9|NA
TGTGCCAGCAGCGTAGCTTTCACTAGCGGGGGGACAGATACGCAGTATTTT
CASSVAFTSGGTDTQYF
>NA|15|TRBJ2-5|TRBV28|NA
TGTGCCAGCAGTTTTTCGGGTCCGTACCAAGAGACCCAGTACTTC
CASSFSGPYQETQYF
>NA|17|TRBJ2-5|TRBV13|few
TGTGCCAGCAGCCATTTGCGGGGGCTAGCGCATCAAGAGACCCAGTACTTC
CASSHLRGLAHQETQYF
>NA|17|TRBJ2-7|TRBV19|NA
TGTGCCAGTAGTATTGGACTTGATGTGCAGGAGTCCTACGAGCAGTACTTC
CASSIGLDVQESYEQYF
>NA|14|TRBJ2-7|TRBV19|NA
TGTGCCAGTAGTATAGATACGGGAACCTACGAGCAGTACTTC
CASSIDTGTYEQYF
>TRBD1|13|TRBJ2-2|TRBV30|NA
TGTGCCTGGACCAGGGGGCTTGCCGGGGAGCTGTTTTTT
CAWTRGLAGELFF
>NA|14|TRBJ1-4|TRBV19|NA
TGTGCCAGTAGTATGCCCCAGAAGAATGAAAAACTGTTTTTT
CASSMPQKNEKLFF
>NA|15|TRBJ1-3|TRBV2|NA
TGTGCCAGCAGTCGACAGGCCAGCTCTGGAAACACCATATATTTT
CASSRQASSGNTIYF
>TRBD2|13|TRBJ2-3|TRBV13|NA
TGTGCCACCCAGCGGGGGCTGATAGATACGCAGTATTTT
CATQRGLIDTQYF
>TRBD1|15|TRBJ2-5|TRBV7-9|once
TGTGCCAGCAGCTTAGGGACAGGGTGGCAAGAGACCCAGTACTTC
CASSLGTGWQETQYF
>NA|12|TRBJ2-7|TRBV5-4|NA
TGTGCCAGCAGCTCGAGGACGGGGGAGCAGTACTTC
CASSSRTGEQYF
>NA|14|TRBJ2-1|TRBV19|few
TGTGCCAGTAGTGGGCGGGGTCACAGCAATGAGCAGTTCTTC
CASSGRGHSNEQFF
>TRBD1|20|TRBJ2-3|TRBV7-8|few
TGTGCCAGCAGCTTATCGAGTTCTCCCGGGACAGGGAGACGCACAGATACGCAGTATTTT
CASSLSSSPGTGRRTDTQYF
>TRBD1|15|TRBJ1-2|TRBV5-6|NA
TGTGCCAGCAGCCCTTCGACAGGGATAAGCTATGGCTACACCTTC
CASSPSTGISYGYTF
>NA|13|TRBJ2-1|TRBV29-1|NA
TGCAGCGTTGAACGGGTGTCCTACAATGAGCAGTTCTTC
CSVERVSYNEQFF
>TRBD1|16|TRBJ2-5|TRBV19|NA
TGTGCCAGTAGTATGGTCGGGACAGGGGGCCAAGAGACCCAGTACTTC
CASSMVGTGGQETQYF
>TRBD2|15|TRBJ2-5|TRBV5-1|few
TGCGCCAGCAGCTTGGGGACTAGCGGACAAGAGACCCAGTACTTC
CASSLGTSGQETQYF
>NA|14|TRBJ1-1|TRBV10-2|NA
TGCGCCAGCAGTGAGCCAGGTATGGGCACTGAAGCTTTCTTT
CASSEPGMGTEAFF
>TRBD2|14|TRBJ2-7|TRBV2|NA
TGTGCCAGCACCGGGGGGACTGCCTCCTACGAGCAGTACTTC
CASTGGTASYEQYF
>NA|17|TRBJ1-1|TRBV7-8|NA
TGTGCCAGCAGCTTAGAGTCTCAGGTGGTCCGAAGCACTGAAGCTTTCTTT
CASSLESQVVRSTEAFF
>NA|14|TRBJ1-5|TRBV5-6|few
TGTGCCAGCAGCTCCGCTTTTATAGATCAGCCCCAGCATTTT
CASSSAFIDQPQHF
>NA|18|TRBJ1-1|TRBV7-2|NA
TGTGCCAGCAGCCCCCGGAACAGACCGGGACAAAGGGGAACTGAAGCTTTCTTT
CASSPRNRPGQRGTEAFF